The 32 T cell receptor beta chains below all came from one sample that was sequenced in a study of PD-1 blockade in mismatch repair-deficient tumors. Data came from immunoSEQ multiplex PCR; TCRdb stores just in-frame clones and leaves some out. The sample has 76,000 or so clones, 70% to 90% seen once. The specimen was peripheral blood, collected 44 weeks after starting pembrolizumab. The source of these receptors is an adult with mismatch repair-deficient cancer.

The chain carries TRBV6-6 and TRBJ2-7, with D perhaps matching TRBD1 (5 bases). There are 14 residues in the CDR3. CDR1 MNHNY and CDR2 SVGAGI come from the germline V gene (reference sequence). Between the trimmed V and J ends, which lost 5 bases and 3 bases, there was a span of 14 bases. The CDR3 is CASSLNGAVYEQYF. The DNA for the CDR3 is TGTGCCAGCAGTCTCAATGGGGCGGTCTACGAGCAGTACTTC.

The rearrangement joins TRBV18 to TRBJ1-2, with 9 bases matching TRBD1. Germline assignment: CDR1 KGHSH and CDR2 LQKENI. The CDR3 covers 14 residues. J lost 5 bases, V lost 4 bases, and 5 bases had no gene match. DNA of the CDR3: TGTGCCAGCTCACTAGAACAGGGGGCGTATGGCTACACCTTC. Translating it yields CASSLEQGAYGYTF.

This chain joins TRBV5-1 and TRBJ2-3; the D is unclear. The CDR3 length is 13 residues. CDR1 and CDR2 from the germline V gene are SGHRS and YFSETQ. Deletions cut 0 bases from V and 1 base from J, with 3 bases between. CDR3 protein: CASSLEGTDTQYF. For the CDR3, the DNA is TGCGCCAGCAGCTTGGAGGGCACAGATACGCAGTATTTT.

Comments on this clone: One end of the junction does not line up with germline, which may come from a read error. CDR3 amino acids: CASSEDGRDMRF. In DNA form, the CDR3 reads TGTGCCAGCAGCGAGGACGGGAGGGACATGAGATTC. The chain recombines TRBV5-4 with TRBJ1-2, with D perhaps matching TRBD1 (6 bases). The CDR3 spans 12 residues. Germline V CDR1 and CDR2: SGHNT, YYREEE (reference sequence).

This sequence joins TRBV2 and TRBJ2-1, with D possibly being TRBD2 (5 bases). CDR3 length: 14 amino acids. CDR1 SNHLY and CDR2 FYNNEI come from the germline V gene. The V gene lost 1 base and the J gene lost 9 bases, with 13 bases spanning the gap. CDR3 protein: CASSEVTHGVEQFF. The CDR3 DNA follows: TGTGCCAGCAGTGAAGTAACCCACGGGGTTGAGCAGTTCTTC.

This chain joins TRBV27 and TRBJ2-1; TRBD1 matches 10 bases. The germline V gene encodes CDR1 MNHEY and CDR2 SMNVEV (reference sequence). V dropped 1 base and J dropped 9; count of bases not matched to a gene: 9. This CDR3 has 16 residues. Here the CDR3 DNA reads TGTGCCAGCAGTTTATTGTCCGGGACAGGGGCGGTTGAGCAGTTCTTC. It codes for CASSLLSGTGAVEQFF.

The V and J genes are TRBV27 and TRBJ2-5; perhaps D is TRBD1 or TRBD2 (6 bases each). The V gene's germline CDR1 is MNHEY and CDR2 SMNVEV (reference sequence). V was cut by 6 bases and J by 2 bases, with 16 bases left in between. The CDR3 has 15 residues. CDR3 nucleotide sequence: TGTGCCAGCAGGACTGTAGGGGGAGGACAAGAGACCCAGTACTTC. Its protein is CASRTVGGGQETQYF.

The chain uses TRBV30 and TRBJ2-7, with 8 bases that match TRBD2. This CDR3 spans 13 amino acids. Germline CDR1 reads GTSNPN; CDR2 reads SVGIG (reference sequence). V lost 4 bases and J lost 6; bases outside the gene matches: 8. The CDR3 DNA follows: TGTGCCTGGAAGCACCGGGAGGGCTTCGAGCAGTACTTC. It is translated as CAWKHREGFEQYF.

The chain recombines TRBV14 with TRBJ1-4; a possible D gene is TRBD1 (6 bases). V lost 3 bases and J lost 8, with 16 bases in between. CDR3 length: 15 residues. Germline values: CDR1 SGHDN, CDR2 FVKESK. In DNA, the CDR3 is TGTGCCAGCAGCCAGGTCAGGGGCTCGGACGAAAAACTGTTTTTT. This codes for CASSQVRGSDEKLFF. Using reference TRBV14 and TRBJ1-4 for the parts outside the CDR3, the full variable domain is EAGVTQFPSHSVIEKGQTVTLRCDPISGHDNLYWYRRVMGKEIKFLLHFVKESKQDESGMPNNRFLAERTGGTYSTLKVQPAELEDSGVYFCASSQVRGSDEKLFFGSGTQLSVL.

V usage is TRBV11-3 and J usage is TRBJ2-7; D is ambiguous. This CDR3 region has 13 residues. V was trimmed by 1 base and J by 6 bases, leaving 10 bases between them. From germline, CDR1 is SGHNT and CDR2 YENEEA. DNA for the CDR3: TGTGCCAGCAGCTTAGGGCGAGTGGGCGAGCAGTACTTC. This encodes CASSLGRVGEQYF.

The chain is built from TRBV18 and TRBJ1-5; unclear D gene. Germline CDR1 and CDR2: KGHSH and LQKENI. CDR3 length: 13 amino acids. V was clipped by 2 bases and J by 10 bases, with 12 bases between them. CDR3 DNA: TGTGCCAGCTCACCAACCACTAATATCCCCCAGCATTTT. Residues: CASSPTTNIPQHF.

V gene TRBV4-3 combines with J gene TRBJ1-2; 9 bases fit TRBD1. The germline gives CDR1 LGHNA, CDR2 YSLEER. This CDR3 contains 15 residues. Trimming removed 1 base from V and 5 bases from J; junction bases left unmatched: 5. CDR3 sequence (DNA): TGCGCCAGCAGCCAAGGGGGACAGGGAATATATGGCTACACCTTC. Residues: CASSQGGQGIYGYTF.

This chain joins TRBV5-6 and TRBJ2-3; 9 bases align to TRBD2. Unmatched junction bases numbered 10, after V lost 2 bases and J lost 6 bases. Germline values: CDR1 SGHDT, CDR2 YYEEEE. CDR3 length: 16 residues. The CDR3 DNA sequence: TGTGCCAGCAGCTTTATTAGCGGGGGTTCAAGGGATACGCAGTATTTT. Translating gives CASSFISGGSRDTQYF.

The rearrangement joins TRBV4-3 to TRBJ1-2, with a weak D call TRBD1 (5 bases). Germline loops: CDR1 LGHNA, CDR2 YSLEER. V dropped 0 bases and J dropped 2 bases, with 19 bases sitting between them. The length of the CDR3 is 18 residues. CDR3 sequence reads: CASSQDAGIGAGNYGYTF. The CDR3, as DNA: TGCGCCAGCAGCCAAGACGCCGGAATAGGGGCCGGGAACTATGGCTACACCTTC.

This clone appeared a single time. The chain has TRBV19 and TRBJ2-1, with TRBD2 matching 12 bases. V lost 4 bases and J lost 7; bases outside the gene matches: 8. Germline V gives CDR1 LNHDA, CDR2 SQIVND (reference sequence). This CDR3 comprises 16 residues. CDR3 sequence: CASSRTSGNGLNEQFF. The CDR3 nucleotides are TGTGCCAGTAGTAGGACTAGCGGGAATGGTTTGAATGAGCAGTTCTTC.

This clone was found once. The V call is TRBV18, the J call TRBJ2-1, with 8 bases lining up with TRBD1. CDR1 and CDR2 (germline): KGHSH, LQKENI. This CDR3 comprises 14 residues. After removal of 2 bases from V and 8 bases from J, the junction contained 5 bases not matched to a gene. CDR3 sequence reads: CASSPGTGGDEQFF. The CDR3 DNA is TGTGCCAGCTCACCAGGGACAGGAGGGGATGAGCAGTTCTTC. The full variable domain, completed using reference TRBV18 and TRBJ2-1, is NAGVMQNPRHLVRRRGQEARLRCSPMKGHSHVYWYRQLPEEGLKFMVYLQKENIIDESGMPKERFSAEFPKEGPSILRIQQVVRGDSAAYFCASSPGTGGDEQFFGPGTRLTVL.

The chain recombines TRBV21-1 with TRBJ2-1; no DNA check was done on the table's D call, TRBD2. TRBV21-1 is a recognized pseudogene. CDR3 length: 16 amino acids. CDR3 DNA: TGTGCCAGCAGACTCCCTTCTAGCGGGGCCTACAATGAGCAGTTCTTC. This translates into CASRLPSSGAYNEQFF.

The rearrangement links TRBV7-3 to TRBJ1-5; TRBD1 matches at 10 bases. The germline gives CDR1 SGHTA, CDR2 FQGTGA. The CDR3 runs to 14 residues. V was clipped by 5 bases and J by 6 bases; unmatched bases: 4. CDR3 bases: TGTGCCAGCAGCCCGACAGGGGGCGGTCAGCCCCAGCATTTT. This translates into CASSPTGGGQPQHF.

The V and J genes are TRBV25-1 and TRBJ1-2, with TRBD1 matching over 11 bases. The length of the CDR3 is 15 residues. Germline V gene sequence: CDR1 MGHDK, CDR2 SYGVNS. The V segment lost 3 bases and the J segment 5 bases; nucleotides outside the gene matches: 5. CDR3 sequence (DNA): TGTGCCAGCAGTGACCGGACAGGGGGCGCGTATGGCTACACCTTC. Its protein is CASSDRTGGAYGYTF.

The V call is TRBV7-2, the J call TRBJ2-1; TRBD2 might be the D (5 bases). Germline CDR1 and CDR2: SGHTA and FQGNSA. This CDR3 spans 15 amino acids. Trimming took off 1 base at V and 2 bases at J, with 9 bases between the two ends. CDR3 DNA sequence: TGTGCCAGCAGCTTAGACGGGATACCCTACAATGAGCAGTTCTTC. This encodes CASSLDGIPYNEQFF.

The gene calls are TRBV7-9 and TRBJ1-2; tentative D call: TRBD1 (6 bases). The CDR3 covers 16 residues. With 5 bases removed from V and 5 bases from J, the gap between germline ends came to 21 bases. Looked up from germline, CDR1 is SEHNR and CDR2 is FQNEAQ (reference sequence). The CDR3 region has the DNA TGTGCCAGCAGCCGGGGGGCGGCCGAAAGAACTTATGGCTACACCTTC. Protein: CASSRGAAERTYGYTF.

The chain links TRBV18 to TRBJ2-1; a possible D gene is TRBD1 (5 bases). Deletions cut 2 bases from V and 0 bases from J, with 8 bases between. Germline V CDR1 and CDR2: KGHSH, LQKENI. The CDR3 covers 15 residues. As DNA, the CDR3 is TGTGCCAGCTCACCAAGACAGAGCTCCTACAATGAGCAGTTCTTC. Translating it yields CASSPRQSSYNEQFF.

This clone came up a few times. This chain connects TRBV9 to TRBJ2-1, with TRBD2 identical over 12 bases. CDR1 is SGDLS and CDR2 is YYNGEE in the germline V gene. The CDR3 extends over 15 amino acids. Losses at the gene ends were 2 bases for V and 9 bases for J; bases not matched to a gene: 6. The CDR3 region has the DNA TGTGCCAGCAGCGTGGCTAGCGGGAGGGCCGGTGAGCAGTTCTTC. Amino acid sequence: CASSVASGRAGEQFF.

The chain combines TRBV6-1 with TRBJ2-3, with a possible D match to TRBD2 (6 bases). CDR3 size: 15 residues. V was trimmed by 5 bases and J by 3 bases, leaving 15 bases between them. CDR1 and CDR2 (germline): MNHNS, SASEGT. The CDR3 nucleotides read TGTGCCAGCAGTAGGGCGGGTGGGGGGACAGATACGCAGTATTTT. Translation: CASSRAGGGTDTQYF.

The chain employs TRBV11-2 and TRBJ1-1, with a weak D call TRBD1 (5 bases). The CDR3 is made up of 17 amino acids. Germline CDR1 and CDR2: SGHAT and FQNNGV. V was trimmed by 1 base and J by 5 bases, leaving 20 bases between them. In nucleotides, the CDR3 is TGTGCCAGCAGCTTAGGGTCCAGGGTAGTTATAGAAACTGAAGCTTTCTTT. It encodes CASSLGSRVVIETEAFF.

The rearrangement uses TRBV7-2 and TRBJ2-3; TRBD1 might be the D (5 bases). The germline V gene has CDR1 SGHTA and CDR2 FQGNSA. The CDR3 covers 15 residues. Between the trimmed V and J ends, which lost 3 bases and 2 bases, there was a span of 12 bases. In nucleotides, the CDR3 is TGTGCCAGCAGCTTCGGTGGGGCTTCCACAGATACGCAGTATTTT. Amino acids: CASSFGGASTDTQYF. The full variable domain, in which reference TRBV7-2 and TRBJ2-3 provide the parts outside the CDR3, is GAGVSQSPSNKVTEKGKDVELRCDPISGHTALYWYRQSLGQGLEFLIYFQGNSAPDKSGLPSDRFSAERTGGSVSTLTIQRTQQEDSAVYLCASSFGGASTDTQYFGPGTRLTVL.

This chain uses TRBV5-1 with TRBJ2-7; D uncertain. CDR1 SGHRS and CDR2 YFSETQ come from the germline V gene. CDR3 length: 13 amino acids. V lost 0 bases and J 10 bases, leaving 14 bases between the germline ends. In DNA, the CDR3 is TGCGCCAGCAGCTTGGAAGTCCAAGCACCCCAGTACTTC. It yields the protein CASSLEVQAPQYF.

J is TRBJ2-7 and V is TRBV19; no firm D call. V was cut by 3 bases and J by 4 bases, with 16 bases left in between. From germline, CDR1 is LNHDA and CDR2 SQIVND (reference sequence). This CDR3 is 15 amino acids long. The CDR3 bases are TGTGCCAGTAGTATTACTAAGGGTTTGGGTTACGAGCAGTACTTC. Its protein product is CASSITKGLGYEQYF.

This clone showed up just once. The chain combines TRBV11-3 with TRBJ2-1; no clear D. This CDR3 comprises 15 residues. CDR1 and CDR2 from the germline V gene are SGHNT and YENEEA. V lost 7 bases to trimming and J lost 1 base, with 14 bases between them. DNA of the CDR3: TGTGCCAGCACCAAATTGAGGTCTTCCTACAATGAGCAGTTCTTC. Translation gives CASTKLRSSYNEQFF.

The CDR3 sequence: CASSYHGEQYF. As DNA, the CDR3 is TGTGCCAGCAGTTACCACGGGGAGCAGTACTTC. The chain couples TRBV6-1 to TRBJ2-7; D not resolved. From germline, CDR1 is MNHNS and CDR2 SASEGT. The CDR3 has 11 amino acids. Between the trimmed V and J ends, which lost 5 bases and 7 bases, there was a span of 9 bases.

Comments on this clone: Relative to the germline gene, one junction end is altered; a read error may explain this. The sample contains more than one DNA sequence encoding this CDR3. The genes are TRBV4-1 and TRBJ1-3; D may be TRBD1 (6 bases). This CDR3 is 15 amino acids long. Germline V gene lookup returns CDR1 MGHRA and CDR2 YSYEKL. CDR3 in amino acids: CASSQDEGGGNTIYF. DNA of the CDR3: TGTGCCAGCAGCCAAGATGAGGGGGGAGGAAACACCATATATTTT.

This clone was observed once. The chain is built from TRBV6-1 and TRBJ2-3; TRBD2 matches at 13 bases. After removal of 4 bases from V and 6 bases from J, the junction contained 7 bases not matched to a gene. Germline V gene sequence: CDR1 MNHNS, CDR2 SASEGT. CDR3 length equals 16 residues. The CDR3 bases are TGTGCCAGCAGTGCGAGGACTAGCGGGAGAGTCGATACGCAGTATTTT. Translation: CASSARTSGRVDTQYF.